The rows below give T cell receptor beta chains drawn from one sample of a study of blood T cell repertoires in COVID-19. Using immunoSEQ multiplex PCR, the repertoire was profiled, and TCRdb retains in-frame clones only, with some absent. The table has roughly 290,000 clones, about 85% seen once; the top ten hold around 4%. The sequencing input was peripheral blood. The receptors shown here come from a woman between 50 and 59 years old with active or convalescent COVID-19. The CDR3 runs from the conserved cysteine through the conserved F or W. Each record gives: V gene, clone size, J gene, D gene, CDR3 DNA, CDR3 protein. The D gene is left open where the match is weak. Rows give clone size only sometimes, using once, few, many, or a class for an expanded clone.

TRBV20-1	once	TRBJ1-6	-	TGCAGTGCTAGTGACTTACAGGGCCCTAATTCACCCCTCCACTTT	CSASDLQGPNSPLHF
TRBV12-3/TRBV12-4	once	TRBJ2-5	-	TGTGCCAGCGGGCTCCAAGAGACCCAGTACTTC	CASGLQETQYF
TRBV5-1	-	TRBJ2-7	TRBD1	TGCGCCAGCAGCTCCGGACAGGGAAGATGGGACGAGCAGTACTTC	CASSSGQGRWDEQYF
TRBV27	-	TRBJ2-3	TRBD2	TGTGCCAGCAGTTGGGGTAGCGGGAGGACAGATACGCAGTATTTT	CASSWGSGRTDTQYF
TRBV19	-	TRBJ1-2	-	TGTGCCAGTAATAGGGCCGGGAACAGCTACTATGGCTACACCTTC	CASNRAGNSYYGYTF
TRBV24-1	-	TRBJ2-1	TRBD2	TGTGCCACCAGTGATCCCCCCGGGACTAGCGGGAGGGGGAGCTCCTACAATGAGCAGTTCTTC	CATSDPPGTSGRGSSYNEQFF
TRBV9	-	TRBJ2-7	-	TGTGCCAGCAGCCCTCGTGGGGGGTGGGTGAACGAGCAGTACTTC	CASSPRGGWVNEQYF
TRBV5-1	-	TRBJ1-1	TRBD1	TGCGCCAGCAGCTTGGCCCCGGGACAGGGTTCGGGCACTGAAGCTTTCTTT	CASSLAPGQGSGTEAFF
TRBV12-3/TRBV12-4	-	TRBJ1-6	-	TGTGCCAGCAGTTTGGGGTCCGGGACCCTCCACTTT	CASSLGSGTLHF
TRBV28	-	TRBJ2-7	TRBD1	TGTGCCAGCAGTCTTTCGGGACAGGGTCGCTACGAGCAGTACTTC	CASSLSGQGRYEQYF
TRBV7-8	-	TRBJ2-7	TRBD2	TGTGCCAGCAGCTTCTGGGGGGGAGAGCAGTACTTC	CASSFWGGEQYF
TRBV19	-	TRBJ1-1	-	TGTGCCAGTAGTATCAGCACAGGTCGCTTTGAAGCTTTCTTT	CASSISTGRFEAFF
TRBV5-1	-	TRBJ2-3	TRBD2	TGCGCCAGCAGCTTGGCGGGACTAGCGGGAGGATCCCCAGATACGCAGTATTTT	CASSLAGLAGGSPDTQYF
TRBV19	-	TRBJ1-1	-	TGTGCCAGTACGAAAAAGCGGGGCACTGAAGCTTTCTTT	CASTKKRGTEAFF
TRBV11-2	-	TRBJ2-7	-	TGTGCCAGCAGCTTCGCGGGGAGCCCCTACGAGCAGTACTTC	CASSFAGSPYEQYF
TRBV5-4	-	TRBJ2-2	TRBD1	TGTGCCAGCAGCACAAGGGGGCTGAACACCGGGGAGCTGTTTTTT	CASSTRGLNTGELFF
TRBV2	few	TRBJ1-2	TRBD1	TGTGCCAGCAGTTGGGGACAGGGTGTATATGGCTACACCTTC	CASSWGQGVYGYTF
TRBV7-3	-	TRBJ2-1	-	TGTGCCAGCAGCCAAGAACTTACCGCCTACAATGAGCAGTTCTTC	CASSQELTAYNEQFF
TRBV7-2	-	TRBJ1-2	-	TGTGCCAGCAGCTCCCAGACCGGGGGTTCTAACTATGGCTACACCTTC	CASSSQTGGSNYGYTF
TRBV30	-	TRBJ1-2	-	TGTGCCTGGAACCCAGCCCCGGGTTATGGCTACACCTTC	CAWNPAPGYGYTF
TRBV10-1	-	TRBJ2-1	-	TGCGCCAGCAGTGAGTGGAGGCAAAGCTCCTACAATGAGCAGTTCTTC	CASSEWRQSSYNEQFF
TRBV7-9	-	TRBJ2-2	TRBD1	TGTGCCAGCAGCTACGGGACAGGGCCCGGGGAGCTGTTTTTT	CASSYGTGPGELFF
TRBV28	-	TRBJ2-7	-	TGTGCCAGCAGTTTAGTTCCCAGGGGGCGAAACCTCTCAGGGGGACTAAGCTCCTACGAGCAGTACTTC	CASSLVPRGRNLSGGLSSYEQYF
TRBV18	-	TRBJ1-2	-	TGTGCCAGCTCACCATCTGGTTTGGGAGTCTATGGCTACACCTTC	CASSPSGLGVYGYTF
TRBV5-6	-	TRBJ1-2	-	TGTGCCAGCAGCCAAGACAGTAACCCGAAATTCTATGGCTACACCTTC	CASSQDSNPKFYGYTF
TRBV28	-	TRBJ1-6	-	TGTGCCAGCAGTTTATGGCCCGTCCGGGGGAATTCACCCCTCCACTTT	CASSLWPVRGNSPLHF
TRBV19	-	TRBJ2-6	-	TGTGCCAGTAGTATAGCCCGAGGGGGACCCTCTGGGGCCAACGTCCTGACTTTC	CASSIARGGPSGANVLTF
TRBV4-2	-	TRBJ1-5	TRBD1	TGTGCCAGCAGCCCCGGGACAGGTAATCAGCCCCAGCATTTT	CASSPGTGNQPQHF
TRBV9	-	TRBJ2-3	TRBD2	TGTGCCAGCAGCGTAGCTCTCACTAGCGGGAACACAGATACGCAGTATTTT	CASSVALTSGNTDTQYF
TRBV10-3	-	TRBJ1-2	TRBD1	TGTGCCATCAGTGCCAACAGGGGTAACTATGGCTACACCTTC	CAISANRGNYGYTF
TRBV7-2	-	TRBJ1-5	TRBD1	TGTGCCAGCAGCCCAAGGTACGGGGACAGATCCGTTCAGCCCCAGCATTTT	CASSPRYGDRSVQPQHF
TRBV6-1	-	TRBJ2-1	TRBD2	TGTGCCAGCAGTGACCCGACTAGCGGGAGCCGCAATGAGCAGTTCTTC	CASSDPTSGSRNEQFF
TRBV30	-	TRBJ1-5	-	TGTGCCTGGACTGATGGACAGTCGAATCAGCCCCAGCATTTT	CAWTDGQSNQPQHF
TRBV10-3	-	TRBJ1-1	-	TGTGCCATCAGTGATAGAGTCCTTCGGGAGGCTTTCTTT	CAISDRVLREAFF
TRBV27	-	TRBJ1-2	TRBD1	TGTGCCAGCAGTTCCCAATCCGGGACAGCCTTCTATGGCTACACCTTC	CASSSQSGTAFYGYTF
TRBV7-2	-	TRBJ2-1	TRBD2	TGTGCCAGCAGCTGGACTAGCGGAGTCTACAATGAGCAGTTCTTC	CASSWTSGVYNEQFF
TRBV29-1	-	TRBJ2-7	-	TGCAGCGTTGAGCCTAGCTACCCCTCCTACGAGCAGTACTTC	CSVEPSYPSYEQYF
TRBV7-9	-	TRBJ1-2	-	TGTGCCAGCAGCTTAAGGGGTTGGGATGGCTACACCTTC	CASSLRGWDGYTF
TRBV4-1	-	TRBJ2-5	TRBD2	TGCGCCAGCAGCCAGTGGACTAGCGGAGAGACCCAGTACTTC	CASSQWTSGETQYF
TRBV19	-	TRBJ1-3	TRBD1	TGTGCCAGTAGTATCGCTCTCTCGGGACAGGGGATTTCTGGAAACACCATATATTTT	CASSIALSGQGISGNTIYF
TRBV6-4	-	TRBJ1-2	-	TGTGCCAGCAGTAGCACAGGGAGGGATGGCTACACCTTC	CASSSTGRDGYTF
TRBV5-1	-	TRBJ1-2	-	TGCGCCAGCAGCTGGGGTGGGCAGGGAACAGAGGGCTACACCTTC	CASSWGGQGTEGYTF
TRBV7-6	-	TRBJ2-1	-	TGTGCCAGCAGCTTAACCGGGGGAACGCGGTATGAGCAGTTCTTC	CASSLTGGTRYEQFF
TRBV7-9	-	TRBJ1-3	-	TGTGCCAGCAGCCCCGGGGTTAGTGGCAACACCATATATTTT	CASSPGVSGNTIYF
TRBV4-1	-	TRBJ1-1	TRBD1	TGCGCCAGCAGCCACCCGACAGGGGGCGGCGAAGCTTTCTTT	CASSHPTGGGEAFF
TRBV7-3	-	TRBJ2-3	-	TGTGCCAGCAGCTTATTGGGCGGGGCTAGCACAGATACGCAGTATTTT	CASSLLGGASTDTQYF
TRBV5-5	-	TRBJ2-5	-	TGTGCCAGCAGCCTCCCCGGGGGTGAGACCCAGTACTTC	CASSLPGGETQYF
TRBV15	-	TRBJ2-5	TRBD2	TGTGCCACCAGCAGCCTATCGGGGGTGGGGTCTAGCGGGAGTTGGGTGAGAGAGACCCAGTACTTC	CATSSLSGVGSSGSWVRETQYF
TRBV12-5	-	TRBJ2-1	TRBD2	TGTGCTAGTGGTTTAGGACTAGCCCCCTACAATGAGCAGTTCTTC	CASGLGLAPYNEQFF
TRBV2	-	TRBJ2-3	-	TGTGCCAGCCAGTACACAGATACGCAGTATTTT	CASQYTDTQYF
TRBV7-2	-	TRBJ2-1	TRBD1	TGTGCCAGCAGCTTAAGCGGACAGGGGGGGTATGAGCAGTTCTTC	CASSLSGQGGYEQFF
TRBV29-1	-	TRBJ1-2	-	TGCAGCGTGGCCAGGGGCTATGGCTACACCTTC	CSVARGYGYTF
TRBV7-9	-	TRBJ2-7	TRBD2	TGTGCCAGCAGCCCTGGACTAGCGGGTAGCGAGCAGTACTTC	CASSPGLAGSEQYF